This T cell receptor (beta chain) was documented in a study of human T cells and chemical hapten exposure. Trimming left V 5 bases short and J 3 bases short, with 14 bases between. The CDR3 totals 15 residues. Looked up from germline, CDR1 is SEHNR and CDR2 is FQNEAQ (reference sequence). TCRdb independently ran MiXCR on the RACE reads; one entry per CDR3 protein. The data show some 88,000 distinct CDR3 sequences, roughly 9.6% seen once. Time point noted: patch test 2, 6 weeks after DPC sensitization. As to treatment: therapeutic diphenylcyclopropenone sensitization with weekly scalp DPC. The sequences come from whole blood, collected in connection with sensitization to the hapten diphenylcyclopropenone (DPC). The clonotype originates from a man between 40 and 49 years old with alopecia areata. Some clones in this sample may be carry-over from other donors' samples. The chain is built from TRBV7-9 and TRBJ1-3, with D unclear. Here the CDR3 DNA reads TGTGCCAGCAGCCCGCGTGGAGGGTTTGGAAACACCATATATTTT. The encoded protein is CASSPRGGFGNTIYF.